The 15 T cell receptor beta chains below come from one sample, sequenced in a study of shared clonotypes between healthy human individuals. This table comes from immunoSEQ multiplex PCR, and its TCRdb copy is limited to in-frame clones, with some not included. The table shows about a million clones, with approximately 80% occurring only once. Sequencing input: memory CD4+ T cells sorted from blood. The subset denotes: CD45RA-negative fraction. Receptor source: a man younger than 35 in good health.

V is TRBV27 and J is TRBJ1-1; no reliable D call. Germline V CDR1 and CDR2: MNHEY, SMNVEV (reference sequence). The CDR3 spans 13 residues. Trimming shortened V by 5 bases and J by 11 bases, and 18 bases separated the two germline ends. CDR3 amino acids: CASSPPFAPQAFF. CDR3 coding DNA: TGTGCCAGCAGTCCACCCTTCGCCCCACAGGCTTTCTTT.

The CDR3 DNA follows: TGTGCCAGCAGCTTAGGTTCCTCGGGTCAGCCCCAGCATTTT. As protein: CASSLGSSGQPQHF. This chain joins TRBV11-2 and TRBJ1-5, with D hard to call. The CDR3 consists of 14 residues. Germline V CDR1 and CDR2: SGHAT, FQNNGV. Trimming removed 1 base at V and 6 bases at J, with 10 bases between. The full variable domain, in which reference TRBV11-2 and TRBJ1-5 provide the parts outside the CDR3, is EAGVAQSPRYKIIEKRQSVAFWCNPISGHATLYWYQQILGQGPKLLIQFQNNGVVDDSQLPKDRFSAERLKGVDSTLKIQPAKLEDSAVYLCASSLGSSGQPQHFGDGTRLSIL.

This chain joins TRBV30 and TRBJ2-7; 15 bases align to TRBD2. The CDR3 runs 17 residues. Unmatched junction bases numbered 11, after V lost 1 base and J lost 7 bases. Germline CDR1 reads GTSNPN; CDR2 reads SVGIG (reference sequence). CDR3 in DNA: TGTGCCTGGAGTGACGATTCGGGACTAGCGGGGGGCTGGGAGCAGTACTTC. Translating it yields CAWSDDSGLAGGWEQYF.

CDR3 in DNA: TGTGCCAGCTCACCACCGGGTAGGGGAAATGAGCAGTTCTTC. It codes for CASSPPGRGNEQFF. The chain joins TRBV18 to TRBJ2-1; perhaps TRBD1 as D (5 bases). V was cut by 0 bases and J by 7 bases, with 10 bases left in between. CDR3 length equals 14 residues. The V gene's germline CDR1 is KGHSH and CDR2 LQKENI.

V and J are TRBV4-3 and TRBJ2-5; possibly TRBD1 for D (5 bases). Trimming cost V 1 base and J 5 bases, with 26 bases left between them. The CDR3 sequence is 19 residues long. Germline CDR1 reads LGHNA; CDR2 reads YSLEER. CDR3 amino acids: CASSQVFFGQGNSRETQYF. The DNA for the CDR3 is TGCGCCAGCAGCCAAGTCTTTTTTGGGCAGGGTAATTCCCGGGAGACCCAGTACTTC.

This chain joins TRBV4-1 and TRBJ1-6; no reliable D call. CDR1 and CDR2 from the germline V gene are MGHRA and YSYEKL. V lost 0 bases, J lost 6 bases, and 15 bases lay in between. The CDR3 length is 17 residues. CDR3 bases: TGCGCCAGCAGCCAAGACCCCCTGACGATTATTAATTCACCCCTCCACTTT. Its protein product is CASSQDPLTIINSPLHF.

About this clone itself: The germline gene is not matched at one end of the junction; a read error may be the cause. This CDR3 reads CASSRHPGDQETQYF. The CDR3 DNA reads as TGTGCTAGCAGCCGACACCCGGGAGACCAAGAGACCCAGTACTTC. The J gene is TRBJ2-5, the V gene TRBV7-7; TRBD2 is a possible D gene (6 bases). This CDR3 contains 15 residues. From germline, CDR1 is SSHAT and CDR2 FNYEAQ (reference sequence).

The DNA of the CDR3 is TGTGCCAGCATAAACTGGGGGGACACTGAAGCTTTCTTT. It is translated as CASINWGDTEAFF. The V call is TRBV6-6, the J call TRBJ1-1; tentative D call: TRBD1 (5 bases). There are 13 residues in the CDR3. Germline loops: CDR1 MNHNY, CDR2 SVGAGI (reference sequence). With 7 bases removed from V and 3 bases from J, the gap between germline ends came to 12 bases.

The V gene is TRBV6-1, the J gene TRBJ2-7; TRBD1 matches at 8 bases. The V gene's germline CDR1 is MNHNS and CDR2 SASEGT. Losses at the gene ends were 6 bases for V and 2 bases for J; bases not matched to a gene: 9. CDR3 length equals 15 residues. The CDR3 DNA follows: TGTGCCAGCAGAGCCCAGGGGGCACTTACCTACGAGCAGTACTTC. Translation: CASRAQGALTYEQYF.

This chain uses TRBV5-8 with TRBJ1-3; no clear D. With 3 bases removed from V and 3 bases from J, the gap between germline ends came to 7 bases. In germline, CDR1 is SGHTS, CDR2 YDEGEE. This CDR3 region has 13 residues. The CDR3 protein is CASSSKIGNTIYF. In nucleotides, the CDR3 is TGTGCCAGCAGCTCGAAAATTGGAAACACCATATATTTT.

This clone was seen a single time. Other DNA sequences of this sample code for an identical CDR3. The chain is built from TRBV19 and TRBJ1-5; the D gene is possibly TRBD1 (5 bases). The CDR3 length is 13 residues. Per the germline V gene, CDR1 is LNHDA and CDR2 is SQIVND (reference sequence). V was cut by 5 bases and J by 5 bases, with 10 bases left in between. CDR3 bases: TGTGCCAGTAGTCGGGACCGTGATCAGCCCCAGCATTTT. Translating gives CASSRDRDQPQHF.

The chain is built from TRBV2 and TRBJ2-3; perhaps TRBD1 as D (6 bases). V was clipped by 4 bases and J by 10 bases, with 12 bases between them. The CDR3 runs 12 residues. The germline V gene has CDR1 SNHLY and CDR2 FYNNEI. The CDR3 region is CASSVGAPSQYF. The CDR3 region has the DNA TGTGCCAGCAGTGTGGGGGCCCCTTCGCAGTATTTT.

The chain combines TRBV6-5 with TRBJ1-1; D possibly corresponds to TRBD1 (6 bases). The germline V and J ends were trimmed by 5 bases and 10 bases, with 11 bases remaining between them. Germline lookup yields CDR1 MNHEY and CDR2 SVGAGI. The CDR3 has 11 amino acids. DNA of the CDR3: TGTGCCAGCAGTAAACAGGGTGTAGCTTTCTTT. It yields the protein CASSKQGVAFF.

Comments on this clone: A much larger clonotype is one base distant, so this may be a read error. The sample holds other DNA sequences that translate to the same CDR3. This chain uses TRBV7-8 with TRBJ1-2; TRBD1 matches 9 bases. Unmatched junction bases numbered 3, after V lost 5 bases and J lost 5 bases. The CDR3 covers 13 residues. The germline V gene has CDR1 SGHVS and CDR2 FQNEAQ. Written as DNA, the CDR3 is TGTGCCAGCAGCCTCGGGACAGGGTATGGCTACACCTTC. This codes for CASSLGTGYGYTF.

This chain uses TRBV25-1 with TRBJ2-5, with D tentatively TRBD1 (6 bases). The V gene's germline CDR1 is MGHDK and CDR2 SYGVNS. The CDR3 consists of 18 residues. V was shortened by 4 bases and J by 3 bases, with 24 bases between the two germline ends. CDR3 sequence: CASSGQQSPQGVEETQYF. Written as DNA, the CDR3 is TGTGCCAGCAGTGGCCAGCAATCTCCACAGGGAGTAGAAGAGACCCAGTACTTC.